The rows below give T cell receptor beta chains drawn from one sample of a study of vaccination and CD4 T cells after COVID-19. For these TCRs, the target antigens are not known. One entry per CDR3 protein results from TCRdb running MiXCR on the PCR reads. Of around 15,000 distinct CDR3 sequences listed, 50% to 75% are singletons. Material: CD4+ T cells from blood, cultured in vitro. The receptor source for this set is a human donor who had recovered from COVID-19. Each CDR3 is given with its conserved first and last residue. The order of the fields is CDR3 length, V gene, CDR3 protein.

len: 18; v_gene: TRBV4-1; CDR3aa: CASSQDRTNRGGSYEQYF
len: 13; v_gene: TRBV7-8; CDR3aa: CASSWDRGNGYTF
len: 16; v_gene: TRBV7-3; CDR3aa: CASSLNSRELSGELFF
len: 16; v_gene: TRBV15; CDR3aa: CATSRDLAGASETQYF
len: 14; v_gene: TRBV5-1; CDR3aa: CASSVSRSTDTQYF
len: 15; v_gene: TRBV18; CDR3aa: CASSPPGGVNTEAFF
len: 15; v_gene: TRBV7-3; CDR3aa: CASSSQGSEWETQYF
len: 15; v_gene: TRBV5-1; CDR3aa: CASSLEGTPYNEQFF
len: 17; v_gene: TRBV7-2; CDR3aa: CASSSRGLAGPTGTQYF
len: 15; v_gene: TRBV20-1; CDR3aa: CSAVQRASGGDTQYF
len: 15; v_gene: TRBV28; CDR3aa: CASSSGQDYQETQYF
len: 15; v_gene: TRBV19; CDR3aa: CASSEGGLPGTEAFF
len: 13; v_gene: TRBV7-2; CDR3aa: CAGGWGKPYEQYF
len: 14; v_gene: TRBV2; CDR3aa: CASSEGRLRLEAFF
len: 16; v_gene: TRBV20-1; CDR3aa: CSAQPRAGRDTGELFF
len: 12; v_gene: TRBV20-1; CDR3aa: CSAARQNYGYTF
len: 18; v_gene: TRBV6-1; CDR3aa: CASSAYVFRDRGRTEAFF
len: 14; v_gene: TRBV19; CDR3aa: CASSSYRGGQPQHF
len: 11; v_gene: TRBV24-1; CDR3aa: CATRGAGGYTF
len: 11; v_gene: TRBV6-1; CDR3aa: CASSTQGTQHF
len: 13; v_gene: TRBV6-1; CDR3aa: CASRFQAYTEAFF
len: 16; v_gene: TRBV2; CDR3aa: CASSSGTGDGNSPLHF
len: 15; v_gene: TRBV5-1; CDR3aa: CASSLGWGENTEAFF
len: 15; v_gene: TRBV6-1; CDR3aa: CASSESRGSYNEQFF
len: 15; v_gene: TRBV7-8; CDR3aa: CASRLPGLSTETQYF
len: 17; v_gene: TRBV21-1; CDR3aa: CASSKVGGQGAGQTQYF
len: 14; v_gene: TRBV28; CDR3aa: CASSMTKRPDTQYF
len: 15; v_gene: TRBV14; CDR3aa: CASSRRGQGADTQYF
len: 16; v_gene: TRBV4-2; CDR3aa: CASTTLAGGYTGELFF
len: 13; v_gene: TRBV20-1; CDR3aa: CSAALGSNQPQHF
len: 14; v_gene: TRBV5-1; CDR3aa: CASSFEQGSTEAFF